Listed below are T cell receptor beta chains from one sample, sequenced in a study of immune characterization of retroperitoneal liposarcoma. TCRdb reanalysed the PCR reads using MiXCR and keeps one entry per CDR3 protein. The data show 1,300 to 1,500 distinct CDR3 sequences, roughly 49% seen once. Sequenced input: tumor tissue. The receptors here all came from a female donor with retroperitoneal liposarcoma. The CDR3 runs from the conserved cysteine through the conserved F or W. Each record gives: J gene, V gene, CDR3 protein.

j_gene: TRBJ2-7; v_gene: TRBV12-3/TRBV12-4; CDR3aa: CASSFGAGGPGYEQYF
j_gene: -; v_gene: TRBV6-1; CDR3aa: CASSERVAGNEQYF
j_gene: -; v_gene: TRBV25-1; CDR3aa: CASSGGRSPGEPYNEQYF
j_gene: TRBJ2-5; v_gene: TRBV6-1; CDR3aa: CASRQGSGGQETQYF
j_gene: TRBJ2-1; v_gene: TRBV7-2; CDR3aa: CASSSPTSGGLSSYNEQFF
j_gene: TRBJ2-1; v_gene: TRBV24-1; CDR3aa: CATSPARGQLSHNEQFF
j_gene: TRBJ2-5; v_gene: TRBV7-6; CDR3aa: CASSLIVPSYNEQYF
j_gene: TRBJ2-5; v_gene: TRBV11-2; CDR3aa: CASSLEAPGLAGQETQYF
j_gene: TRBJ2-1; v_gene: TRBV12-3/TRBV12-4; CDR3aa: CASSPYDAGRDEQFF
j_gene: TRBJ2-3; v_gene: TRBV10-1; CDR3aa: CASSGSGLSSTDTQYF
j_gene: -; v_gene: TRBV6-1; CDR3aa: CASSASAKTQYF
j_gene: -; v_gene: TRBV6-1; CDR3aa: CASTETSYPYEQYF
j_gene: -; v_gene: TRBV7-6; CDR3aa: CASSLGPTQDGYEQYF
j_gene: TRBJ2-1; v_gene: TRBV6-1; CDR3aa: CASTDPRAYEQFF
j_gene: -; v_gene: TRBV6-1; CDR3aa: CASSTGTGGYEQYF